This T cell receptor (beta chain) is from a study of T cell responses to AZD1222 COVID-19 vaccine. Regarding the study as a whole: Spike-wide vaccine-associated CD4 TCRs dominated at 160-218 and 743-854. After two AZD1222 doses, spike-specific TCR breadth and depth rose versus day 0.

Comment on this clone: Antigen specificity is unknown.

Using immunoSEQ multiplex PCR, the repertoire was profiled, and TCRdb retains in-frame clones only, with some absent. The data contain some 180,000 clones, 85% to 95% of them singletons. This CDR3 has 18 residues. With 5 bases removed from V and 2 bases from J, the gap between germline ends came to 22 bases. Germline V CDR1 and CDR2: MNHNY, SVGAGI (reference sequence). This sequence joins TRBV6-6 and TRBJ1-5, with D possibly TRBD1 on 5 matching bases. The clonotype originates from an adult who received the AZD1222 COVID-19 vaccine. Sequencing was performed on peripheral blood, taken 28 days after the second AZD1222 dose. The chain's CDR3 is CASSPRDADAGRNQPQHF. Written as DNA, the CDR3 is TGTGCCAGCAGTCCCCGGGACGCAGACGCTGGGCGCAATCAGCCCCAGCATTTT.